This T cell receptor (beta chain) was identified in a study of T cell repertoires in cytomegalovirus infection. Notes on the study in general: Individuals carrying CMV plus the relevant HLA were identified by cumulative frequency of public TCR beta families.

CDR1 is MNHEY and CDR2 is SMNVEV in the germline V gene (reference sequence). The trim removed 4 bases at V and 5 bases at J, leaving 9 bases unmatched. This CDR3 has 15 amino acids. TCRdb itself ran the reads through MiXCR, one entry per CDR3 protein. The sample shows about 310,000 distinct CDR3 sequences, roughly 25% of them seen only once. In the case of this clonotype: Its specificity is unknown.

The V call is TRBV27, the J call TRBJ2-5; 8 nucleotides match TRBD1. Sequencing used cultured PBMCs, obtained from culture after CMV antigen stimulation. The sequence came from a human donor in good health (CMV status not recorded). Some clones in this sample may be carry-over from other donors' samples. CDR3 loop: CASSSRQGRYETQYF. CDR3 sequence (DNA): TGTGCCAGCAGTTCCCGACAGGGGCGGTATGAGACCCAGTACTTC.